This TCR beta chain stems from a study of graft-versus-host responses after intestinal transplantation. Study-wide results and caveats: Allograft clonal ratios (graft-versus-host to host-versus-graft) were high in patients who had graft-donor T cell macrochimerism.

This table comes from immunoSEQ multiplex PCR, and its TCRdb copy is limited to in-frame clones, with some not included. Here the sample spans about 96,000 clones, 92% being singletons. Regarding this clone: Its specificity is not known.

The material was unstimulated CD4+ T cells sorted from spleen or lymph node cells, obtained before intestinal transplant. The clonotype comes from a human donor who received an intestinal transplant.

The CDR3 here is CSVQGIGYTEAFF. The DNA of the CDR3 is TGCAGCGTCCAGGGGATCGGGTACACTGAAGCTTTCTTT. The chain is built from TRBV29-1 and TRBJ1-1; TRBD1 is a possible D gene (6 bases). CDR3 length equals 13 residues. Trimming cost V 6 bases and J 3 bases, with 14 bases left between them. Per the germline V gene, CDR1 is SQVTM and CDR2 is ANQGSEA. The entire variable domain, with the rest obtained from reference TRBV29-1 and TRBJ1-1, is as follows: SAVISQKPSRDICQRGTSLTIQCQVDSQVTMMFWYRQQPGQSLTLIATANQGSEATYESGFVIDKFPISRPNLTFSTLTVSNMSPEDSSIYLCSVQGIGYTEAFFGQGTRLTVV.